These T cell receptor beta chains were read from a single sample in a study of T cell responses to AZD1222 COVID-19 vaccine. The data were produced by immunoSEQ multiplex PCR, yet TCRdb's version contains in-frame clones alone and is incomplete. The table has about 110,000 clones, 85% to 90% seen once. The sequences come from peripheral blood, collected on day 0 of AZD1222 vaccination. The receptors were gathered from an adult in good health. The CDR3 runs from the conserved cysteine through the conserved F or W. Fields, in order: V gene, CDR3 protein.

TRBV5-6,CASSPQGPSEAFF
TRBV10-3,CAISKQGVNTEAFF
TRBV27,CASSLASGSSYEQYF
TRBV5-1,CASSRTGGAKSYNEQFF
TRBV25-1,CASSGQGRHDGYTF
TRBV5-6,CASSQSLVEEQFF
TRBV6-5,CASSYKGKLFF
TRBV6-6,CASSYLGTVSYNEQFF
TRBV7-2,CASSLAGQSYNEQFF
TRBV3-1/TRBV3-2,CASSQDVADLSYNEQFF
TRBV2,CASRDSSYEQYF
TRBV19,CASTVTGSSYEQYF
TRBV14,CASSQVRMKTDEQFF
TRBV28,CASSRGDSSTDTQYF
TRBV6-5,CASGTSGGGDTQYF
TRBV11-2,CASSFTSGGPKDTQYF
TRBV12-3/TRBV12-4,CASSSQGQPQHF
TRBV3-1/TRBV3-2,CASSQIGRTEAFF
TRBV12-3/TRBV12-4,CASSTGFRETQYF
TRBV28,CASSLGSMPGYTF
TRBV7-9,CASSLQGIHEQFF
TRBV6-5,CASTSGREAYNEQFF
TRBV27,CASSPLAGGIDEQFF
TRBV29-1,CSVDGASGGETQYF
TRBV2,CASSGTPSVVDYGYTF
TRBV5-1,CASSPGQETQYF
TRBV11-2,CASSLGSSGGYEQYF
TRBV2,CASSLTGPRYEQYF
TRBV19,CASSPRPSQPGKLFF
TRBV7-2,CASSLIRKNIQYF
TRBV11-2,CASSLDGPNTEAFF
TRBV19,CASREGSGANVLTF
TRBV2,CASSPRGDEQFF
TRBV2,CASSEQGHNNEKLFF
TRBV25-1,CASREDRGETQYF
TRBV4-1,CASSSLPHDGEPQHF
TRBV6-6,CATGSQETQYF
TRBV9,CASSQAGRGDQETQYF
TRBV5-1,CASSFAPGGADTQYF
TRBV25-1,CASSRQFNEKLFF
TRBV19,CASSIISPTGQSTEAFF
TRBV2,CASSGGPGQGGYTF
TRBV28,CASSFLLSANTGELFF
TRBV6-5,CASSWDRSSYNEQFF
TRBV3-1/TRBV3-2,CASSRDRGIGYTF
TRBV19,CASSMGLTRPSGKETQYF
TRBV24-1,CATSDYGGSNEQFF
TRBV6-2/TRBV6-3,CASSFNSYGYTF
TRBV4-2,CASSQDLNVNTEAFF
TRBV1,CTSSPRATPNEGSYEQYF
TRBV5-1,CASSLEQGGLFF
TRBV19,CATKTGTVHTGELFF
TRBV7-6,CASSPGGQGRSYEQYF
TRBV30,CACLEGNGNTIYF